Listed below are T cell receptor beta chains from one sample, sequenced in a study of cytomegalovirus exposure and HLA in healthy donors. Sequencing used immunoSEQ multiplex PCR; TCRdb keeps in-frame clones, though not all of them. The sample carries roughly 190,000 clones, roughly 87% recorded once. Specimen: PBMCs. Receptors were obtained from a boy aged 2 to 10 in good health and CMV-seronegative. Both conserved end residues are trimmed from each CDR3. Where a row states a size, it is once, few, many or the class of an expanded clone; other rows omit it.

clone_size cdr3_length j_call v_call cdr3_aa
NA 13 TRBJ1-5 TRBV7-3 ASSPDRAPNQPQH
few 11 TRBJ2-5 TRBV29-1 SAQTGGRETQY
few 13 TRBJ1-4 TRBV28 ASSLGTGGNEKLF
NA 14 TRBJ1-1 TRBV7-2 ASSQRQFEMNTEAF
NA 13 TRBJ1-2 TRBV27 ASSPIQNPNYGYT
NA 11 TRBJ1-3 TRBV29-1 SAGQGWGNTIY
NA 15 TRBJ2-5 TRBV25-1 ASWGPTGGGYQETQY
NA 13 TRBJ1-5 TRBV28 ASSFFDRDVRPQH
NA 14 TRBJ1-2 TRBV30 AWSAGTGPLVYGYT
NA 9 TRBJ2-7 TRBV30 AWTPGEKQY
NA 10 TRBJ2-3 TRBV5-1 ASSLETDTQY
NA 13 TRBJ1-1 TRBV19 ASSTGQGGGTEAF
NA 11 TRBJ2-3 TRBV6-5 ASSGASELPQY
once 12 TRBJ1-5 TRBV15 ATSAQGSNQPQH
NA 16 TRBJ2-3 TRBV7-6 ASSSLTSGGAVTDTQY
NA 11 TRBJ1-2 TRBV19 ASSLEKYLSHT
NA 14 TRBJ1-4 TRBV7-9 ASSFQTGTGNEKLF
NA 16 TRBJ2-6 TRBV30 AWSVGVGLNSGANVLT
NA 13 TRBJ2-7 TRBV28 ASSPEDRVEYEQY
few 14 TRBJ1-1 TRBV7-3 ASSLKGVRVNTEAF
few 10 TRBJ2-5 TRBV6-5 ASSIRGETQY
NA 13 TRBJ1-1 TRBV5-6 ASSGKGALNTEAF
few 13 TRBJ1-1 TRBV5-1 ASSLGNRDDTEAF
NA 11 TRBJ2-7 TRBV5-3 ARSLASDYEQY
NA 12 TRBJ1-6 TRBV6-4 ASSRDPSNSPLH
NA 17 NA TRBV7-3 ASRSRAPGLAGFTYEQY
NA 12 TRBJ1-2 TRBV7-9 ASSLVGITDGYT
NA 12 TRBJ1-1 TRBV7-2 ASSLSGLNTEAF
NA 15 TRBJ1-3 TRBV5-1 ASSPQGAANSGNTIY
NA 14 TRBJ2-7 TRBV18 ASSPQTSGGSDEQY
NA 15 TRBJ2-5 TRBV28 ASSFGRGQGRGETQY
NA 14 TRBJ1-6 TRBV2 ASSEGGQASNSPLH